This T cell receptor (beta chain) was identified in a study of technical replicates of blood from a few donors. This table comes from immunoSEQ multiplex PCR, and its TCRdb copy is limited to in-frame clones, with some not included. The data show around 80,000 clones, 90% to 95% seen once. V was trimmed by 5 bases and J by 1 base, leaving 11 bases between them. The CDR3 spans 14 residues. Germline V CDR1 and CDR2: MNHEY, SVGAGI. This chain joins TRBV6-5 and TRBJ1-2; D may be TRBD1 (5 bases). The sequence came from a human donor in good health. Material for sequencing was T cells isolated from PBMCs. Written as DNA, the CDR3 is TGTGCCAGCAGTCGGGACTTTATTAACTATGGCTACACCTTC. This gives the protein CASSRDFINYGYTF.